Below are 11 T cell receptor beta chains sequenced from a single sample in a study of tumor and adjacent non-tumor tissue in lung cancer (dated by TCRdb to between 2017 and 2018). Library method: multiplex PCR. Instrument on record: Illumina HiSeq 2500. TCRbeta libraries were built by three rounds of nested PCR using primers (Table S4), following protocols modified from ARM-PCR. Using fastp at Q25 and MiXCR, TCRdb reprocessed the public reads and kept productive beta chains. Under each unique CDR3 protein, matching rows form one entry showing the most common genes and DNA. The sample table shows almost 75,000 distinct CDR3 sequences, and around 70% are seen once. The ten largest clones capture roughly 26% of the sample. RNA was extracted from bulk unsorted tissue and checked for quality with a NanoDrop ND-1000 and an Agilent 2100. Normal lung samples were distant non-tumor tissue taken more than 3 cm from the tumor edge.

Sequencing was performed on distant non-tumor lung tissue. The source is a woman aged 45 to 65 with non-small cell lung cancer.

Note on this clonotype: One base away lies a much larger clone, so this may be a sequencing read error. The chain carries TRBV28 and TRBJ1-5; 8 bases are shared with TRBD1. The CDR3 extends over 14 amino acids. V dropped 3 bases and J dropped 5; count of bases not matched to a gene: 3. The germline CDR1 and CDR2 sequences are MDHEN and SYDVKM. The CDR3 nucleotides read TGTGCCAGCAGTTTTGGACAGGGCTATCAGCCCCAGCATTTT. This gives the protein CASSFGQGYQPQHF.

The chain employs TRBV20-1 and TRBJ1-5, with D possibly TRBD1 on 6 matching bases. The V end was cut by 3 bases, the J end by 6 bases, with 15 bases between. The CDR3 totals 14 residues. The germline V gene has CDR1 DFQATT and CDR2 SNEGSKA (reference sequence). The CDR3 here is CSASDGQDSQPQHF. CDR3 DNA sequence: TGCAGTGCTAGTGACGGCCAGGACAGTCAGCCCCAGCATTTT.

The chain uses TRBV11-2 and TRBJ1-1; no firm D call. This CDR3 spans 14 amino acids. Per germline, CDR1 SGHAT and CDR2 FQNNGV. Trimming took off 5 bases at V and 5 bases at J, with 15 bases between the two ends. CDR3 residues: CASSVDTSGTEAFF. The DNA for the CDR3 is TGTGCCAGCAGCGTTGATACGTCGGGGACTGAAGCTTTCTTT.

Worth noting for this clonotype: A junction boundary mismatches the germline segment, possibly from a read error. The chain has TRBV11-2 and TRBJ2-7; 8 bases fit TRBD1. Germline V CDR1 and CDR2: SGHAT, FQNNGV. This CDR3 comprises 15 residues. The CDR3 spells CARSSGTGRTYEHYF. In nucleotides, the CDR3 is TGTGCCAGGAGCTCGGGGACAGGCCGGACCTACGAACACTACTTC.

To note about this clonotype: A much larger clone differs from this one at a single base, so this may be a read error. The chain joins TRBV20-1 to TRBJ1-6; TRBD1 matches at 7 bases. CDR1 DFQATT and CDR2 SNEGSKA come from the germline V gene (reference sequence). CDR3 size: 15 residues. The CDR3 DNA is TGCAGTGTTAGAGCTATAGGGGGCAGGGATTCACCCCTCCACTTT. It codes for CSVRAIGGRDSPLHF.

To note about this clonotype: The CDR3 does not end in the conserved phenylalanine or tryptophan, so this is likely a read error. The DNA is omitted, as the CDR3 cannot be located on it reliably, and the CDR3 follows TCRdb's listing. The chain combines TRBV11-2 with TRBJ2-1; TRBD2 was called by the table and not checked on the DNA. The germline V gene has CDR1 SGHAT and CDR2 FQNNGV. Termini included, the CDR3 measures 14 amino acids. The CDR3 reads CASSLTFLAGEQFI.

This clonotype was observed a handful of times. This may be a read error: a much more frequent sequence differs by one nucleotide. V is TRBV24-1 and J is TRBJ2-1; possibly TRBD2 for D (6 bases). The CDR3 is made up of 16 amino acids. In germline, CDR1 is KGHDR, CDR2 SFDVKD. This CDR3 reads CATIDPSGRGGNEQFF. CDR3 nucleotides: TGTGCCACCATTGATCCCTCCGGGAGAGGCGGCAATGAGCAGTTCTTC.

As DNA, the CDR3 is TGTGCCAGCTCATCAACCCCGGGACAGGGGATCTACGAGCAGTACTTC. Translation: CASSSTPGQGIYEQYF. The chain uses TRBV18 and TRBJ2-7; 10 bases align to TRBD1. Per the germline V gene, CDR1 is KGHSH and CDR2 is LQKENI. V lost 5 bases and J lost 3; bases outside the gene matches: 10. The CDR3 has 16 residues.

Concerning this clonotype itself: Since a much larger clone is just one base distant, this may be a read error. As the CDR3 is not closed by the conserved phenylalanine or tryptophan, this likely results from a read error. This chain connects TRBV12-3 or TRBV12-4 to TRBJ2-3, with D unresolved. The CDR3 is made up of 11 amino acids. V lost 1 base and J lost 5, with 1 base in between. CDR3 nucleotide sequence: TGTGCCAGCAGTTTAGGAGATACGCAGTATTTA. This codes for CASSLGDTQYL.

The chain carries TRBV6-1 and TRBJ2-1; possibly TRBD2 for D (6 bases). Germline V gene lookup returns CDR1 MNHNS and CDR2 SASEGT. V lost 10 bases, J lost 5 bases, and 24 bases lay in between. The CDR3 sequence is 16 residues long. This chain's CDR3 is CAITIKGRRGHNEQFF. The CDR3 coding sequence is TGTGCCATCACCATCAAGGGGAGGAGAGGGCACAATGAGCAGTTCTTC.

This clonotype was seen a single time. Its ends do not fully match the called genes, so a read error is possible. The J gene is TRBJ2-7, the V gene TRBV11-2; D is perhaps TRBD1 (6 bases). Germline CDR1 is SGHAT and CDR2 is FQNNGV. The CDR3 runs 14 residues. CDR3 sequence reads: CASSLTDRGSEHYF. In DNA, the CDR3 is TGTGCCAGCAGCTTAACGGATAGGGGGAGCGAGCACTACTTC.